This TCR beta chain was sequenced in a study of T cell responses to AZD1222 COVID-19 vaccine. This clone was seen only once. Here immunoSEQ multiplex PCR was the method, and the copy in TCRdb shows in-frame clones only, minus some. The sample yields 200,000 or so clones, roughly 92% seen once. Germline-derived CDR1 and CDR2 are MRHNA and SNTAGT. The CDR3 runs 15 residues. The V segment lost 5 bases and the J segment 2 bases; nucleotides outside the gene matches: 5. The V call is TRBV6-4, the J call TRBJ2-1, with 8 positions matching TRBD1. The TCR originated in an adult who received the AZD1222 COVID-19 vaccine. Sequenced here: peripheral blood, sampled 28 days after the second AZD1222 dose. The CDR3 nucleotides are TGTGCCAGCAGTCCCGGACAGGGAGCCTACAATGAGCAGTTCTTC. The encoded protein is CASSPGQGAYNEQFF.